The entry below describes one T cell receptor beta chain. Ten or more counts support this clonotype. Its antigen specificity is not known. No clone much larger than this one lies a single base away; base qualities are absent. This sample was included in a study of response to subunit inactivated influenza vaccine (dated by TCRdb to the late 2010s). For the study in its entirety: The study used deep quantitative T cell receptor repertoire profiling to track responses to a trivalent subunit inactivated influenza vaccine. The research as a whole found: The authors proposed that each seasonal influenza vaccination may bring in only a limited number of new T cells.

Inclusive of the bounding cysteine and phenylalanine, the CDR3 is 15 residues long. Of all the DNA, just the CDR3 is kept, 45 bases in frame from base 1. CDR1 and CDR2 were assigned from the germline V gene as MDHEN and SYDVKM. Here V drops 6 bases and J drops 3 bases, and the junction holds 5 bases not matched to any gene. Receptor amplification or capture employed RT-PCR. The sample was run on an Illumina HiSeq 2500. The public sequencing data were trimmed at Q25 with fastp and processed into clonotypes with MiXCR by TCRdb, which kept only in-frame beta chains. Each CDR3 protein gets just one entry, which takes the most common genes and DNA from the rows behind it. The sample includes about 540,000 distinct CDR3 sequences, with around a quarter observed a single time. The ten largest clonotypes hold 2.8% of the sample. These same data were also listed under a study on T cells expressing NK-cell markers. Reported in the second study: TCR beta cDNA libraries were made by 5'RACE template switching that added a universal primer site and unique molecular identifiers. Seven or eight donors provided sorted CD3+CD56+NKG2C+, CD3+CD56+NKG2C- and CD3+CD56-NKG2C+ T-cell subsets, whose TCR beta-chain repertoires were profiled. Among the eight sequenced donors, seven were HCMV-seropositive and one was HCMV-seronegative. To restrict sorting to alphabetaTCR-expressing T cells, an anti-gammadeltaTCR antibody was added in several experiments. In roughly 6 donors, the dominant CD3+CD56+NKG2C+ clonotypes ranked among the top 10 CD8+ clonotypes, making up about 1.0-8% of CD8+ T cells. Those dominant clonotypes were again the most abundant among CD3+CD56-NKG2C+ cells in four donors, at roughly 25-60.1%. Whether the expanded NKG2C-expressing T cell clones were specific for HCMV antigens was left unclear. The study sequenced eight donors, all healthy volunteers chosen at random: three men and five women. HCMV serostatus was determined by detecting HCMV-specific IgG in serum with a commercial ELISA kit. Peripheral blood mononuclear cells were isolated from blood by Ficoll density gradient centrifugation. Using Miltenyi isolation kits, CD4+ and CD8+ T cells were isolated from PBMC through magnetic immunoseparation. Synthesis of cDNA was primed from the TCR beta constant segment and was followed by two consecutive PCR amplification steps. The libraries were sequenced on Illumina HiSeq 2000/2500, MiSeq or NextSeq, producing 2 x 150 bp reads. MIGEC was used to demultiplex reads and group the reads by UMI, and MiTCR was used to assemble and quantify clonotypes. Only TCR cDNA sequences supported by at least two reads were kept to exclude erroneous sequences. The tcR package was used for downstream repertoire analysis, and clonotypes were matched between fractions using CDR3 nucleotide sequence together with V segment. VDJmatch was used to annotate antigen specificity against VDJdb, with one amino acid substitution in CDR3 allowed.

The TCR originated in a man aged 50 to 59 who received an inactivated influenza vaccine. Donor details come from another sample of the same person, matched by shared clones. Sequenced material: CD4+ T cells sorted from PBMCs, taken 12 days after vaccination. This sequence uses TRBV28 and TRBJ2-7; the central 13 bases match TRBD2. The CDR3 protein sequence reads: CASSFRTSGSYEQYF. The DNA is TGTGCCAGCAGCTTTCGGACTAGCGGGAGCTACGAGCAGTACTTC. With all but the CDR3 taken from the reference TRBV28 and TRBJ2-7 genes, the full variable domain is: DVKVTQSSRYLVKRTGEKVFLECVQDMDHENMFWYRQDPGLGLRLIYFSYDVKMKEKGDIPEGYSVSREKKERFSLILESASTNQTSMYLCASSFRTSGSYEQYFGPGTRLTVT.